There are a few counts of the clone carrying this T cell receptor (beta chain). Its antigen is not identified. The source of the sample is a study of T cells in Graves' hyperthyroidism and ophthalmopathy. Looking at the study overall: Peripheral blood specimens were obtained at initial diagnosis, prior to any treatment.

The source material, RNA transcripts, was used to amplify TCR beta CDR3 regions. When the TCR CDR3 underwent first-round RT-PCR, the HTBI primer set was used. TCRdb re-called the multiplex PCR reads with MiXCR, one entry per CDR3 protein. The table records around 300,000 distinct CDR3 sequences, approximately 14% of them present only once. General study points: Stable hyperthyroidism was separated from ophthalmopathy by a model based on 13 V-J features. Clonotypes that were expanded in thyroid above 0.001 mostly appeared in blood too.

The germline CDR1 and CDR2 sequences are DFQATT and SNEGSKA (reference sequence). V was clipped by 6 bases and J by 2 bases, with 19 bases between them. The CDR3 contains 15 residues. This chain uses TRBV20-1 with TRBJ2-5; the D gene is possibly TRBD1 (6 bases). The specimen sequenced was blood. The receptor was derived from a middle-aged woman with Graves' ophthalmopathy. The CDR3: CSAPLPGHTQETQYF. For the CDR3, the DNA is TGCAGTGCCCCGCTACCGGGACACACTCAAGAGACCCAGTACTTC.